This T cell receptor beta chain was captured by sequencing in a study of shared clonotypes between healthy human individuals. Positive CCR7 selection of CD45RO-negative cells yielded the naive CD8 cells, and terminally differentiated effector memory CD45RA+ cells were excluded. Nashville, Tennessee was home to all donors, each a Caucasian adult. As concerns this clone: Its antigen is unknown.

Study-level points and caveats: Despite large depth, sorted-subset datasets appeared incompletely sequenced.

The assay used deep level. Method: immunoSEQ multiplex PCR; TCRdb's copy keeps in-frame clones and lacks some. The sample contains approximately 650,000 clones, around 95% of which appear only once. Losses at the gene ends were 6 bases for V and 2 bases for J; bases not matched to a gene: 10. The CDR3 consists of 16 residues. Germline V gene lookup returns CDR1 MNHNY and CDR2 SVGAGI (reference sequence). V usage is TRBV6-6 and J usage is TRBJ2-1; 7 bases fit TRBD2. This sequence originates from a woman aged 25-40 years in good health. Sequenced input: naive CD8+ T cells sorted from blood. CDR3 region: CASSPLAYKAYNEQFF. DNA of the CDR3: TGTGCCAGCAGCCCACTAGCGTACAAGGCCTACAATGAGCAGTTCTTC.